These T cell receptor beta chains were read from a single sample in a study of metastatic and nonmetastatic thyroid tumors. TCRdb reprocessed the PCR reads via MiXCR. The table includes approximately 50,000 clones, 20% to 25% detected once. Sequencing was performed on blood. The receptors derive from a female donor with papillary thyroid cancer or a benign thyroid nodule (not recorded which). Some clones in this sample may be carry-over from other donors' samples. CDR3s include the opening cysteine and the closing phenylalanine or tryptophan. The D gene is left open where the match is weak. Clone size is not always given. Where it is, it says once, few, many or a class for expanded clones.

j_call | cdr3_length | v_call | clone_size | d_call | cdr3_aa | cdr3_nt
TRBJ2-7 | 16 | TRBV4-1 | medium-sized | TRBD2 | CASSQMGLAGGYEQYF | TGCGCCAGCAGCCAAATGGGACTAGCGGGAGGATACGAGCAGTACTTC
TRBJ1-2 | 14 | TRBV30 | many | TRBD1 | CAWSATQGAGGYTF | TGTGCCTGGAGTGCGACACAGGGGGCTGGTGGCTACACCTTC
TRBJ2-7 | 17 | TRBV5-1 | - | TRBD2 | CASSFAPGLGQVGEHYF | TGCGCCAGCAGCTTTGCCCCCGGACTAGGGCAGGTCGGCGAGCATTACTTC
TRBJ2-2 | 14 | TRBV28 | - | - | CASSLSGDTGELFF | TGTGCCAGCAGTTTATCCGGGGACACCGGGGAGCTTTTTTTT
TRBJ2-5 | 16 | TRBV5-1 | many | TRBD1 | CASSLGSSPGGETQYF | TGCGCCAGCAGCTTGGGATCTAGCCCAGGGGGAGAGACCCAGTACTTC
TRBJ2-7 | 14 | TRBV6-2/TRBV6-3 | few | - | CASSRGWWSNEQYF | TGTGCCAGCAGCCGTGGTTGGTGGTCAAACGAGCAGTACTTC
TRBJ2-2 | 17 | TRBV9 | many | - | CASSSRPGTVNTGELFF | TGTGCCAGCAGCTCGAGACCCGGGACTGTGAACACCGGGGAGCTGTTTTTT
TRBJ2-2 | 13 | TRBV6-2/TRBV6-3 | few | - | CASSRQDHGELFF | TGTGCCAGCAGCCGTCAGGATCACGGGGAGCTGTTTTTT
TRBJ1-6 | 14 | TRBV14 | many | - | CASSLQGYNSPLHF | TGTGCCAGCAGCCTGCAGGGGTATAATTCACCCCTCCACTTT
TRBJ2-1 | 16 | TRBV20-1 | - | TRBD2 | CSAVGAETSLYNEQFF | TGCAGTGCTGTCGGGGCGGAGACTAGCTTGTACAATGAGCAGTTCTTC
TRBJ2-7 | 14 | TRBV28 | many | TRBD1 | CASSLQGAIHRQYF | TGTGCCAGCAGTTTGCAGGGGGCAATTCATAGGCAGTACTTC
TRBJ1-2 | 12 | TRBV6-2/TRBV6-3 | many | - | CARERGNYGYTF | TGTGCCAGAGAAAGAGGGAACTATGGCTACACCTTC
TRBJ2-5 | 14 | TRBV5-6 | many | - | CASSLKGGRETQYF | TGTGCCAGCAGCTTGAAGGGGGGTAGGGAGACCCAGTACTTC
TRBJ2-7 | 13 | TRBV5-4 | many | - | CASSTDSSYEQYF | TGTGCCAGCAGCACCGACTCGAGCTACGAGCAGTACTTC
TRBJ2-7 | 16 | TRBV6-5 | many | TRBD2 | CASSYSGGSDPYEQYF | TGTGCCAGCAGTTACTCAGGCGGGAGTGACCCCTACGAGCAGTACTTC
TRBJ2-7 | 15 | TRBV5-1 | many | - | CASSTATVSGYEQYF | TGCGCCAGCAGCACCGCCACAGTTTCGGGCTACGAGCAGTACTTC
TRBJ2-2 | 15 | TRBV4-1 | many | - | CASSQEQGPTGELFF | TGCGCCAGCAGCCAAGAACAAGGGCCCACCGGGGAGCTGTTTTTT
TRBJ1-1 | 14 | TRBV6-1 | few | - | CASSEGQENTEAFF | TGTGCCAGCAGTGAAGGACAGGAGAACACTGAAGCTTTCTTT
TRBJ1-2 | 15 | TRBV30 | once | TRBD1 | CAWRSGQGFNYGYTF | TGTGCCTGGAGGTCCGGACAGGGCTTTAACTATGGCTACACCTTC
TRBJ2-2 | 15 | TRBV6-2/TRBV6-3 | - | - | CASLRGVSNTWELFF | TGTGCCAGCCTTAGGGGGGTTTCGAACACCTGGGAGCTGTTTTTT
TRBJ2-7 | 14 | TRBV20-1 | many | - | CSSTSGLGSLEQYF | TGCAGTTCCACGAGCGGGCTAGGATCCCTCGAGCAGTACTTC
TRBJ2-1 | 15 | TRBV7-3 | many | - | CASSLNPAGANEQFF | TGTGCCAGCAGCTTAAACCCCGCAGGGGCCAATGAGCAGTTCTTC
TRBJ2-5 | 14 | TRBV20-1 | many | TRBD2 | CSAMKRERDETQYF | TGCAGTGCTATGAAGCGGGAGAGGGATGAGACCCAGTACTTC
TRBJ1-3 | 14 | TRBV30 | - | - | CAWTGKSCGNTIYF | TGTGCCTGGACGGGGAAAAGCTGTGGAAACACCATATATTTT
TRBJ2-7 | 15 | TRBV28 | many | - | CASSPQSGSAYEQYF | TGTGCCAGCAGTCCCCAATCGGGGTCAGCCTACGAGCAGTACTTC
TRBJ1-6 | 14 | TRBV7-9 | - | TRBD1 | CASIRTGVDSPLHF | TGTGCCAGCATTCGTACAGGGGTGGATTCACCCCTCCACTTT
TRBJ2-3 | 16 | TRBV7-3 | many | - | CASRAQMRGPADTQYF | TGTGCCAGCAGGGCGCAAATGAGGGGCCCCGCAGATACGCAGTATTTT
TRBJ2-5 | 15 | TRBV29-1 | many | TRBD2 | CSARGLAGFQETQYF | TGCAGCGCCAGGGGACTAGCGGGCTTTCAAGAGACCCAGTACTTC
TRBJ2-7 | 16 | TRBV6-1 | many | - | CASSGTPLGVSYEQYF | TGTGCCAGCTCCGGGACCCCCTTAGGGGTATCCTACGAGCAGTACTTC
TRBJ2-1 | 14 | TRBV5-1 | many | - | CASSLGYGNNEQFF | TGCGCCAGCAGCTTGGGTTACGGGAACAATGAGCAGTTCTTC
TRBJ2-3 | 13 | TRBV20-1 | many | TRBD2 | CSLRAGGPYTQYF | TGCAGTTTAAGAGCGGGAGGGCCGTATACGCAGTATTTT
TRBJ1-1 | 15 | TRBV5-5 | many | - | CASSLLAFPNTEAFF | TGTGCCAGCAGCTTGTTGGCCTTCCCGAACACTGAAGCTTTCTTT
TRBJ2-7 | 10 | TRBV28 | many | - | CASKGLQQYF | TGTGCCAGCAAGGGACTTCAGCAGTACTTC
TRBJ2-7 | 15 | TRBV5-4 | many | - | CASSLATGSSYEQYF | TGTGCCAGCAGCTTGGCCACGGGGAGCTCCTACGAGCAGTACTTC
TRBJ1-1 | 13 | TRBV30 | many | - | CAWSVGRGSEAFF | TGTGCCTGGAGTGTCGGCAGGGGAAGTGAAGCTTTCTTT
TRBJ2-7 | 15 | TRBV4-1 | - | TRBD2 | CASSQGVRLAGEQYF | TGCGCCAGCAGCCAAGGGGTGAGACTAGCGGGTGAGCAGTACTTC
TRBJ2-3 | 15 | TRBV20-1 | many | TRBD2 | CSAARRAGEVDTQYF | TGCAGTGCTGCCCGAAGGGCGGGAGAGGTAGATACGCAGTATTTT
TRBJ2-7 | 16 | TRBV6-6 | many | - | CASSYPIGASSYEQYF | TGTGCCAGCAGTTACCCAATAGGCGCAAGCTCCTACGAGCAGTACTTC
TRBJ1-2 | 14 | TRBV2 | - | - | CASSPRGETDGYTF | TGTGCCAGCTCACCCCGGGGGGAGACGGATGGCTACACCTTC
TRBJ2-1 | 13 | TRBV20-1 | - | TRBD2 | CSARVGLVNEQFF | TGCAGTGCTAGAGTCGGACTAGTTAATGAGCAGTTCTTC
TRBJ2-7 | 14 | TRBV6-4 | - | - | CASPDSAISYEQYF | TGTGCCAGCCCAGATAGCGCGATCTCCTACGAGCAGTACTTC
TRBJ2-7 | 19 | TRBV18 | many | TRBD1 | CASSPSPGQVPSRDYEQYF | TGTGCCAGCTCACCATCGCCGGGACAGGTACCAAGTAGGGACTACGAGCAGTACTTC
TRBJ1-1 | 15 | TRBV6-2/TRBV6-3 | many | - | CASSYARNMNTEAFF | TGTGCCAGCAGTTACGCGAGGAACATGAACACTGAAGCTTTCTTT
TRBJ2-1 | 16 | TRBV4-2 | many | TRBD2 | CASSHSGLAGSNEQFF | TGTGCCAGCAGCCATAGCGGACTAGCGGGAAGTAATGAGCAGTTCTTC
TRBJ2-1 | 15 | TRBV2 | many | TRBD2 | CASSDGLAGGTGQFF | TGTGCCAGCAGTGACGGGTTAGCGGGAGGGACGGGGCAGTTCTTC
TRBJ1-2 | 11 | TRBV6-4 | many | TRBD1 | CASSGQGSYTF | TGTGCCAGCAGCGGACAGGGGAGCTACACCTTC
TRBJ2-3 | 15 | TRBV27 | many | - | CASSSQGGGTDTQYF | TGTGCCAGCAGTTCCCAAGGTGGAGGGACAGATACGCAGTATTTT
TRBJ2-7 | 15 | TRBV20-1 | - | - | CSDRDWRAISYEQYF | TGCAGTGATAGAGATTGGCGGGCGATCTCCTACGAGCAGTACTTC
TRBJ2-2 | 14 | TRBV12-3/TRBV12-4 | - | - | CASTLRWRRWELFF | TGTGCCAGCACTCTCAGGTGGAGGAGATGGGAGCTGTTTTTT